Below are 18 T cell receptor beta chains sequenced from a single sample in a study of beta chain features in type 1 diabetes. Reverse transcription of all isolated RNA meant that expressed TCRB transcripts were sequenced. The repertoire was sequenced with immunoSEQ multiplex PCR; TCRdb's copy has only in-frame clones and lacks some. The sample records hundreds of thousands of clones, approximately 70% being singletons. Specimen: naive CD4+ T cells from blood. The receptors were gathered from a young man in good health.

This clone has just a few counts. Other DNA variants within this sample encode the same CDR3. The CDR3 region is CASSLEREETQYF. For the CDR3, the DNA is TGTGCCAGCAGCTTGGAAAGGGAAGAGACCCAGTACTTC. V is TRBV7-2 and J is TRBJ2-5; D is unclear. The CDR3 is 13 amino acids. Germline V gene lookup returns CDR1 SGHTA and CDR2 FQGNSA. Trimming left V 3 bases short and J 3 bases short, with 8 bases between.

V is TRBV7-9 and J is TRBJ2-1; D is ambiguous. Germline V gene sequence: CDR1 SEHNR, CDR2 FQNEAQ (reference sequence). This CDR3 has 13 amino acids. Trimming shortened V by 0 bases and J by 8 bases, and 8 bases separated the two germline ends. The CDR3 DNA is TGTGCCAGCAGCTTAGCTTTGTCTCATGAGCAGTTCTTC. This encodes CASSLALSHEQFF.

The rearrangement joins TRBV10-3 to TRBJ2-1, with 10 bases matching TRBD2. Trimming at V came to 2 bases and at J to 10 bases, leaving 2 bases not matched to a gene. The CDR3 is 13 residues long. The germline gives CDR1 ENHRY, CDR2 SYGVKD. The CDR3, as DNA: TGTGCCATCAGTGAGGGGACTAGCGCGGAGCAGTTCTTC. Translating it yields CAISEGTSAEQFF.

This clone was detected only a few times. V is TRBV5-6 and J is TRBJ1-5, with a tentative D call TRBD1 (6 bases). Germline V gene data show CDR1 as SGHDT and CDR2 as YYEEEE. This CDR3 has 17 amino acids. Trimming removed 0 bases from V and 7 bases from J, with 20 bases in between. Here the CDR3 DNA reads TGTGCCAGCAGCTTGGGCCTTGCAGTCCAGGGGCCCCAGCCCCAGCATTTT. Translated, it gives CASSLGLAVQGPQPQHF.

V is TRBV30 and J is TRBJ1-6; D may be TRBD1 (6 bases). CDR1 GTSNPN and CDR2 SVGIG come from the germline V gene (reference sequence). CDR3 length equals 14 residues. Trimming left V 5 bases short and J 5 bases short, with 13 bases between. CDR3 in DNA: TGTGCCTGGGTGTCCCGGGGGCATAATTCACCCCTCCACTTT. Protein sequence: CAWVSRGHNSPLHF.

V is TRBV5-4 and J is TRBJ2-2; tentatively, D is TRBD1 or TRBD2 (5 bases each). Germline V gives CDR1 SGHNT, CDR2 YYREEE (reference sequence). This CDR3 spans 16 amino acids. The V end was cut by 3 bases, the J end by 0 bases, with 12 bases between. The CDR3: CASSSRDRTNTGELFF. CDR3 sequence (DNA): TGTGCCAGCAGCTCCCGGGACCGAACGAACACCGGGGAGCTGTTTTTT.

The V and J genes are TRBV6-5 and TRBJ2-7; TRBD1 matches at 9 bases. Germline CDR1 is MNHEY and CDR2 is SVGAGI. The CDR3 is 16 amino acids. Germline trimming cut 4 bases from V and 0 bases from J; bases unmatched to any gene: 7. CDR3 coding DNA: TGTGCCAGCAGTTCCAGACAGGGGGTAAGCTCCTACGAGCAGTACTTC. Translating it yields CASSSRQGVSSYEQYF.

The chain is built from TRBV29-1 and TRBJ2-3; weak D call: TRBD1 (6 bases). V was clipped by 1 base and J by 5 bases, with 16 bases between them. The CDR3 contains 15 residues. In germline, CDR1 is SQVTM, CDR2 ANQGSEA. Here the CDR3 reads CSVEGIQGGIDTQYF. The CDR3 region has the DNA TGCAGCGTTGAAGGAATACAGGGTGGGATAGATACGCAGTATTTT.

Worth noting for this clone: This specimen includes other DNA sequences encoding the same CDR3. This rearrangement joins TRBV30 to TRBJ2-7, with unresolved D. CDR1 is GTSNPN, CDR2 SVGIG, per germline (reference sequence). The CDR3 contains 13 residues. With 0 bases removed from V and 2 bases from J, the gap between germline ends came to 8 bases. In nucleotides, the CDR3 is TGTGCCTGGAGTGTACCCGGCCCCTACGAGCAGTACTTC. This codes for CAWSVPGPYEQYF.

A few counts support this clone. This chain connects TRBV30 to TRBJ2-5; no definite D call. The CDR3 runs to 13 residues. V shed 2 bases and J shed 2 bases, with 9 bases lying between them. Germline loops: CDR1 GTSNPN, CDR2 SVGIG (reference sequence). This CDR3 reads CAWSIGLQETQYF. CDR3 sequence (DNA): TGTGCCTGGAGTATAGGGTTGCAAGAGACCCAGTACTTC.

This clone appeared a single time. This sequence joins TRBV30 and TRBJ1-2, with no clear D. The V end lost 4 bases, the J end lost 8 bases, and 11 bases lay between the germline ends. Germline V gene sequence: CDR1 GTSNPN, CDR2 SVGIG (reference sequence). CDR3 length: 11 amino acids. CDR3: CAWTRLGGYTF. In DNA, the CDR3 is TGTGCCTGGACCCGACTGGGGGGCTACACCTTC.

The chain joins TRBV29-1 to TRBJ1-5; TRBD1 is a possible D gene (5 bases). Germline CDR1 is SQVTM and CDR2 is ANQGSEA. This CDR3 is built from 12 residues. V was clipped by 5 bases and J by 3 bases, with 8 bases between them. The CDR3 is CSVRDPNQPQHF. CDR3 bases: TGCAGCGTTCGGGACCCCAATCAGCCCCAGCATTTT.

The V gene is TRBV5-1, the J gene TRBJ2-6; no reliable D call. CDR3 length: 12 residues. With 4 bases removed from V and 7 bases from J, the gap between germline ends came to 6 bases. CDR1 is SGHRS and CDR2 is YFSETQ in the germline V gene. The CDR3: CASSPSANVLTF. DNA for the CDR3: TGCGCCAGCAGCCCCAGCGCCAACGTCCTGACTTTC.

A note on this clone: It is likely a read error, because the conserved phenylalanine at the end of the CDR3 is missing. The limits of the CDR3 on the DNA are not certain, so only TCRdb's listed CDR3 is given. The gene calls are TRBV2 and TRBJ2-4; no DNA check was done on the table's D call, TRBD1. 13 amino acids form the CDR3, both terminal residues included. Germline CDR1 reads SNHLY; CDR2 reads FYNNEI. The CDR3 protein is CASSEDWTGGALL.

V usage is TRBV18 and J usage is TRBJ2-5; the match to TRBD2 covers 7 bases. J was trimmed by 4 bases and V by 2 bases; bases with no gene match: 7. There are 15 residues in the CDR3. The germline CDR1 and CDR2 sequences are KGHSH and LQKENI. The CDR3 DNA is TGTGCCAGCTCACCAACTAGCGCCTGGGGAGAGACCCAGTACTTC. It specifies CASSPTSAWGETQYF. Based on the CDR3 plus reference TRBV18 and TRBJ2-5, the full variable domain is NAGVMQNPRHLVRRRGQEARLRCSPMKGHSHVYWYRQLPEEGLKFMVYLQKENIIDESGMPKERFSAEFPKEGPSILRIQQVVRGDSAAYFCASSPTSAWGETQYFGPGTRLLVL.

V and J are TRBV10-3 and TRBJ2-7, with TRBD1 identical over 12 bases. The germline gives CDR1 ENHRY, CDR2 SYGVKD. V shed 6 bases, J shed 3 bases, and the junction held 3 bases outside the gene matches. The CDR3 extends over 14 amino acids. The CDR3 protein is CAISGTGGDYEQYF. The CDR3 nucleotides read TGTGCCATCAGCGGGACAGGGGGCGACTACGAGCAGTACTTC.

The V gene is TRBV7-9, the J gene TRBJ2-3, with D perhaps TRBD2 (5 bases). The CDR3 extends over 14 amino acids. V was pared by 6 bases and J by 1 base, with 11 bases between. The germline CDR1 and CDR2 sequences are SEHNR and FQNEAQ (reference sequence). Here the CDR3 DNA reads TGTGCCAGCAGGTACCAAGCGGGCACAGATACGCAGTATTTT. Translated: CASRYQAGTDTQYF.

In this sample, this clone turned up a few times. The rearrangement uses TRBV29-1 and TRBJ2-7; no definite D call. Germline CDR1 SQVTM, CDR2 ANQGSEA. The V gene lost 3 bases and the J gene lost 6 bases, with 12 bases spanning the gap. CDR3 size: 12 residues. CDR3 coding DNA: TGCAGCGTTGAGGTTATATCGTCCGAGCAGTACTTC. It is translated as CSVEVISSEQYF.